Presented here are 32 T cell receptor beta chains from one specimen sequenced in a study of OX40 agonist ivuxolimab in advanced cancers. Using immunoSEQ multiplex PCR, the repertoire was profiled, and TCRdb retains in-frame clones only, with some absent. The sample includes tens of thousands of clones, approximately 83% of them seen just once. The material was CD4+ or CD8+ T cells sorted from blood, obtained in a trial of the OX40 agonist ivuxolimab. The receptors originated from an adult with an advanced solid tumor such as melanoma, head and neck, liver or kidney cancer.

V gene TRBV7-2 combines with J gene TRBJ1-2, with 9 bases matching TRBD1. CDR3 size: 15 residues. J gave up 5 bases and V 5 bases, and 9 bases lay outside the gene matches. Looked up from germline, CDR1 is SGHTA and CDR2 is FQGNSA. CDR3 nucleotides: TGTGCCAGCAGCGTGCCACAGGGGGCTGGTTATGGCTACACCTTC. This gives the protein CASSVPQGAGYGYTF.

On this clone: The same CDR3 is also encoded by other DNA sequences in this sample. For the CDR3, the DNA is TGCAGCGCGTCAGCTGGAAACACCATATATTTT. Protein sequence: CSASAGNTIYF. This sequence joins TRBV20-1 and TRBJ1-3; no clear D. The germline V gene has CDR1 DFQATT and CDR2 SNEGSKA (reference sequence). The CDR3 sequence is 11 residues long.

The CDR3 sequence is CASSEGGGSYNEQFF. The CDR3 DNA sequence: TGTGCCAGCAGTGAAGGAGGAGGGTCCTACAATGAGCAGTTCTTC. The genes are TRBV2 and TRBJ2-1, with D maybe TRBD2 (6 bases). Trimming pared 1 base from V and 1 base from J, leaving 8 bases between. This CDR3 contains 15 residues. Germline V gene data show CDR1 as SNHLY and CDR2 as FYNNEI.

V and J are TRBV15 and TRBJ2-2; a possible D gene is TRBD1 (6 bases). V gave up 1 base and J gave up 0 bases, with 9 bases separating them. CDR3 length: 16 residues. Per germline, CDR1 LNHNV and CDR2 YYDKDF (reference sequence). The CDR3 DNA follows: TGTGCCACCAGCAGAGTTCGGACAGCGAACACCGGGGAGCTGTTTTTT. Residues: CATSRVRTANTGELFF.

The chain is built from TRBV19 and TRBJ1-1, with 8 bases lining up with TRBD1. This CDR3 is built from 14 residues. Germline loops: CDR1 LNHDA, CDR2 SQIVND (reference sequence). The J segment lost 1 base and the V segment lost 6 bases, leaving 4 bases of the junction unmatched. Here the CDR3 reads CASSRDRRNTEAFF. CDR3 coding DNA: TGTGCCAGTAGCCGGGACAGGAGGAACACTGAAGCTTTCTTT.

The chain employs TRBV6-5 and TRBJ2-1; 7 positions match TRBD2. The V and J ends lost 2 bases and 4 bases, in that order; junction bases with no gene match: 5. The length of the CDR3 is 15 residues. Per the germline V gene, CDR1 is MNHEY and CDR2 is SVGAGI. CDR3 sequence (DNA): TGTGCCAGCAGTTACGGCCAAGCGGGGTACAATGAGCAGTTCTTC. Its protein product is CASSYGQAGYNEQFF.

The chain is built from TRBV4-1 and TRBJ2-3, with D possibly matching TRBD2 (7 bases). The CDR3 length is 16 residues. Trimming took 6 bases from V and 2 from J, leaving 18 bases between them. Looked up from germline, CDR1 is MGHRA and CDR2 is YSYEKL. Written as DNA, the CDR3 is TGCGCCAGCAGAGAGGGGGGGTATGGGGTCACAGATACGCAGTATTTT. Translation gives CASREGGYGVTDTQYF.

This clone was recorded once. The chain uses TRBV30 and TRBJ2-7; TRBD1 aligns across 9 bases. V trimming: 5 bases; J trimming: 3 bases; junction bases outside the gene matches: 5. Germline V lookup: CDR1 GTSNPN, CDR2 SVGIG (reference sequence). This CDR3 region has 13 residues. CDR3 sequence (DNA): TGTGCCTGGGGGACAGGGAGCGTCTACGAGCAGTACTTC. This codes for CAWGTGSVYEQYF.

This chain links TRBV10-2 with TRBJ2-1; D not resolved. This CDR3 is built from 10 residues. The V and J ends lost 8 bases and 5 bases respectively, with 4 bases between them. The V gene's germline CDR1 is WSHSY and CDR2 SAAADI. The CDR3 DNA follows: TGCGCCAGCCGAAACAATGAGCAGTTCTTC. Protein product: CASRNNEQFF.

J is TRBJ1-1 and V is TRBV30, with a weak D call TRBD1 (5 bases). Germline lookup yields CDR1 GTSNPN and CDR2 SVGIG (reference sequence). Trimming removed 5 bases from V and 4 bases from J, with 17 bases in between. CDR3 length: 14 amino acids. CDR3 coding DNA: TGTGCCTGGCCCCTTCGAGGGGCCGGCACTGAAGCTTTCTTT. It encodes CAWPLRGAGTEAFF.

CDR3 region: CASSGDSAEAFF. Written as DNA, the CDR3 is TGCGCCAGCAGCGGGGACAGCGCTGAAGCTTTCTTT. The chain uses TRBV5-1 and TRBJ1-1; 7 bases align to TRBD1. V lost 4 bases, J lost 6 bases, and 3 bases stayed unmatched. The germline gives CDR1 SGHRS, CDR2 YFSETQ. This CDR3 region has 12 residues.

This clone was detected once. The J gene is TRBJ1-2, the V gene TRBV30; 8 nucleotides agree with TRBD1. The CDR3 loop spans 13 amino acids. V gave up 2 bases and J gave up 6 bases; unmatched junction bases: 5. Per germline, CDR1 GTSNPN and CDR2 SVGIG (reference sequence). The CDR3 sequence: CAWSPGQGHGYTF. CDR3 bases: TGTGCCTGGAGTCCAGGACAGGGACATGGCTACACCTTC.

In this sample, this clone turned up a few times. The rearrangement links TRBV6-5 to TRBJ1-4; TRBD1 agrees at 7 bases. In germline, CDR1 is MNHEY, CDR2 SVGAGI. The CDR3 loop spans 15 amino acids. Unmatched junction bases numbered 7, after V lost 2 bases and J lost 7 bases. The CDR3 region is CASSYRDSRGEKLFF. In nucleotides, the CDR3 is TGTGCCAGCAGTTACCGGGACAGTAGGGGTGAAAAACTGTTTTTT.

V and J are TRBV4-1 and TRBJ2-7; D is ambiguous. This CDR3 has 15 amino acids. Germline V gives CDR1 MGHRA, CDR2 YSYEKL. V was shortened by 1 base and J by 2 bases, with 12 bases between the two germline ends. The CDR3 coding sequence is TGCGCCAGCAGCCAAGGAGCACACACCACCTACGAGCAGTACTTC. It encodes CASSQGAHTTYEQYF.

In its sample, this clone was seen a few times. This chain joins TRBV5-6 and TRBJ1-2; no clear D. The germline V and J ends were trimmed by 1 base and 4 bases, with 14 bases remaining between them. This CDR3 comprises 15 residues. Per the germline V gene, CDR1 is SGHDT and CDR2 is YYEEEE. CDR3 nucleotide sequence: TGTGCCAGCAGCTTGAGTCGAGGCACGGTCTATGGCTACACCTTC. Its translation: CASSLSRGTVYGYTF.

The chain joins TRBV18 to TRBJ2-1; 9 bases match TRBD2. Germline V gives CDR1 KGHSH, CDR2 LQKENI. The CDR3 has 15 residues. V was clipped by 3 bases and J by 2 bases; unmatched bases: 2. The CDR3 DNA follows: TGTGCCAGCTCACCCCTAGCGGGGCCCTACAATGAGCAGTTCTTC. It is translated as CASSPLAGPYNEQFF.

The chain links TRBV18 to TRBJ2-7, with 10 bases fitting TRBD2. J gave up 6 bases and V 3 bases, and 5 bases lay outside the gene matches. Germline CDR1 and CDR2: KGHSH and LQKENI. The CDR3 is 14 amino acids. This chain's CDR3 is CASSPASGSGEQYF. In DNA, the CDR3 is TGTGCCAGCTCACCTGCTAGCGGGAGCGGCGAGCAGTACTTC.

The chain recombines TRBV9 with TRBJ2-3; D is unresolved. The ends were cut back, 0 bases at V and 6 bases at J, with 5 bases in the middle. The CDR3 has 12 amino acids. Looked up from germline, CDR1 is SGDLS and CDR2 is YYNGEE. This chain's CDR3 is CASSVVSDTQYF. CDR3 bases: TGTGCCAGCAGCGTAGTCTCGGATACGCAGTATTTT.

The rearrangement joins TRBV5-1 to TRBJ2-1, with 11 bases identical to TRBD1. With 4 bases clipped from V and 9 bases from J, the junction kept 9 bases outside the gene matches. Germline V gene data show CDR1 as SGHRS and CDR2 as YFSETQ. This CDR3 is 15 amino acids long. CDR3 coding DNA: TGCGCCAGCAGCACCCTGGGACAGGGGGGGAGTGAGCAGTTCTTC. It translates to CASSTLGQGGSEQFF.

The V call is TRBV5-1, the J call TRBJ1-4; the D gene is possibly TRBD1 (5 bases). V dropped 7 bases and J dropped 4 bases, with 20 bases sitting between them. Germline CDR1 reads SGHRS; CDR2 reads YFSETQ. The CDR3 is made up of 16 amino acids. DNA for the CDR3: TGCGCCAGCCAGCGGGGGACGGCGAATTTTAATGAAAAACTGTTTTTT. This sequence encodes CASQRGTANFNEKLFF. The full variable domain, in which reference TRBV5-1 and TRBJ1-4 provide the parts outside the CDR3, is KAGVTQTPRYLIKTRGQQVTLSCSPISGHRSVSWYQQTPGQGLQFLFEYFSETQRNKGNFPGRFSGRQFSNSRSEMNVSTLELGDSALYLCASQRGTANFNEKLFFGSGTQLSVL.

The V and J genes are TRBV6-5 and TRBJ2-1, with 13 positions matching TRBD2. Germline CDR1 reads MNHEY; CDR2 reads SVGAGI. With V trimmed by 6 bases and J by 7 bases, 6 bases remained unmatched. The CDR3 length is 15 residues. CDR3 sequence (DNA): TGTGCCAGCAGGCGGACTAGCGGGAGTCTGAATGAGCAGTTCTTC. Protein product: CASRRTSGSLNEQFF.

On this clone itself: Other DNA sequences in this specimen translate into the identical CDR3. The chain recombines TRBV15 with TRBJ2-7; 11 positions agree with TRBD1. Germline CDR1 and CDR2: LNHNV and YYDKDF (reference sequence). V was pared by 0 bases and J by 7 bases, with 8 bases of the junction left unmatched. The CDR3 sequence is 16 residues long. CDR3: CATSRDAGQGAKEQYF. In DNA, the CDR3 is TGTGCCACCAGCAGAGACGCCGGACAGGGGGCGAAGGAGCAGTACTTC.

The CDR3 DNA reads as TGTGCCAGCAGCTTATTCGGGGGAGCGGGTCAAAACACCGGGGAGCTGTTTTTT. Translating gives CASSLFGGAGQNTGELFF. This rearrangement joins TRBV7-2 to TRBJ2-2; weak D call: TRBD2 (6 bases). The CDR3 loop spans 18 amino acids. V shed 2 bases and J shed 2 bases, with 18 bases lying between them. Germline assignment: CDR1 SGHTA and CDR2 FQGNSA. The full variable domain, its missing parts supplied by reference TRBV7-2 and TRBJ2-2, is GAGVSQSPSNKVTEKGKDVELRCDPISGHTALYWYRQSLGQGLEFLIYFQGNSAPDKSGLPSDRFSAERTGGSVSTLTIQRTQQEDSAVYLCASSLFGGAGQNTGELFFGEGSRLTVL.

The chain recombines TRBV18 with TRBJ2-3; 9 bases map to TRBD2. The V gene's germline CDR1 is KGHSH and CDR2 LQKENI. The CDR3 consists of 17 residues. V shed 5 bases and J 8 bases; nucleotides not matched to a gene: 17. The CDR3 coding sequence is TGTGCCAGCTCATACTCACCGGGACTAGCTGGAGGGGGTACGCAGTATTTT. It is translated as CASSYSPGLAGGGTQYF.

The chain employs TRBV18 and TRBJ1-2; TRBD1 aligns across 7 bases. The V gene's germline CDR1 is KGHSH and CDR2 LQKENI. This CDR3 contains 13 residues. V lost 3 bases and J lost 3; bases outside the gene matches: 1. For the CDR3, the DNA is TGTGCCAGCTCACCCGACAGGGACTATGGCTACACCTTC. This sequence encodes CASSPDRDYGYTF.

The chain combines TRBV5-6 with TRBJ2-3; TRBD2 matches 10 bases. The CDR3 is 16 amino acids. The germline V gene has CDR1 SGHDT and CDR2 YYEEEE. After removal of 3 bases from V and 3 bases from J, the junction contained 7 bases not matched to a gene. The CDR3 DNA reads as TGTGCCAGCAGCTGGAAAAGGACTAGCGGAACAGATACGCAGTATTTT. Protein product: CASSWKRTSGTDTQYF.

In DNA, the CDR3 is TGTGCCAGCAGCAAAGTCCAGGGACTAGCGGGAGTCAATGAGCAGTTCTTC. Amino acid sequence: CASSKVQGLAGVNEQFF. This chain uses TRBV21-1 with TRBJ2-1; the table gives TRBD2 as D, unverified against the DNA. TRBV21-1 is recorded as a pseudogene. CDR3 length: 17 amino acids.

The CDR3: CASRVVGTEQFF. The CDR3 DNA reads TGTGCCAGCAGAGTGGTGGGGACTGAGCAGTTCTTC. V is TRBV28 and J is TRBJ2-1; D possibly matches TRBD1 or TRBD2 (5 bases each). This CDR3 region has 12 residues. Germline CDR1 reads MDHEN; CDR2 reads SYDVKM. Between the trimmed V and J ends, which lost 6 bases and 9 bases, there was a span of 12 bases.

The J gene is TRBJ1-1, the V gene TRBV19, with a weak D call TRBD1 (5 bases). V was shortened by 5 bases and J by 5 bases, with 24 bases between the two germline ends. The CDR3 is 17 amino acids. Germline CDR1 LNHDA, CDR2 SQIVND (reference sequence). Here the CDR3 reads CASSYVVAGPWRTEAFF. Written as DNA, the CDR3 is TGTGCCAGTAGTTACGTCGTGGCAGGGCCTTGGAGAACTGAAGCTTTCTTT.

The chain links TRBV5-1 to TRBJ2-7; 10 bases map to TRBD2. The CDR3 covers 15 residues. Germline V gives CDR1 SGHRS, CDR2 YFSETQ. Unmatched junction bases numbered 12, after V lost 6 bases and J lost 6 bases. CDR3 nucleotide sequence: TGCGCCAGCAACCCCGGGGCTAGCGGGAGCCGCGAGCAGTACTTC. Its protein product is CASNPGASGSREQYF.

This clone was seen only a few times. The chain employs TRBV4-1 and TRBJ1-1; TRBD1 matches 8 bases. This CDR3 is built from 17 residues. Germline V gene lookup returns CDR1 MGHRA and CDR2 YSYEKL. V lost 6 bases and J lost 0; bases outside the gene matches: 12. The CDR3 DNA reads as TGCGCCAGCAGACAGCCGGGACAGGCAAGAATGAACACTGAAGCTTTCTTT. It encodes CASRQPGQARMNTEAFF.

The chain links TRBV5-1 to TRBJ2-1, with 15 bases that match TRBD2. Germline lookup yields CDR1 SGHRS and CDR2 YFSETQ. The CDR3 length is 18 residues. Unmatched junction bases numbered 5, after V lost 3 bases and J lost 1 base. CDR3 nucleotides: TGCGCCAGCAGCTGGACTAGCGGGGGGGCAGTGTCCTACAATGAGCAGTTCTTC. Its protein product is CASSWTSGGAVSYNEQFF.